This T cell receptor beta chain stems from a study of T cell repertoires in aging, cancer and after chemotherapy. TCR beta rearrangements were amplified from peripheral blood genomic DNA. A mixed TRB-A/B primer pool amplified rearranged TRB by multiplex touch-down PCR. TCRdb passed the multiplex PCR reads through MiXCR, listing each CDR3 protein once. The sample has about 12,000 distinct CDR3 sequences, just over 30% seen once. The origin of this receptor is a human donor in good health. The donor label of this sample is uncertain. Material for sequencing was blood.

CDR3 in DNA: TGTGCCAGCAGCTTGGGGGGCCAGGGGCAAGGCTACACCTTC. It encodes CASSLGGQGQGYTF. This chain links TRBV5-6 with TRBJ1-2; D perhaps matches TRBD1 (6 bases). There are 14 residues in the CDR3. The V gene's germline CDR1 is SGHDT and CDR2 YYEEEE. With 0 bases removed from V and 8 bases from J, the gap between germline ends came to 14 bases.